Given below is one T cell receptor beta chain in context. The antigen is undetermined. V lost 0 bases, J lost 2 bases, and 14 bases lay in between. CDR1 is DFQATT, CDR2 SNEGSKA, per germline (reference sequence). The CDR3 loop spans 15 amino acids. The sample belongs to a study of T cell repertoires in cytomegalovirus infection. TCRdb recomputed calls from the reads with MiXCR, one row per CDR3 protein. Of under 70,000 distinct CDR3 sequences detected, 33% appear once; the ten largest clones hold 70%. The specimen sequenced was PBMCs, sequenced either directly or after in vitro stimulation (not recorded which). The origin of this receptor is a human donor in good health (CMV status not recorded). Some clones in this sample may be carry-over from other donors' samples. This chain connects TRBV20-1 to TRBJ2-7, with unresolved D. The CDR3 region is CSARDVISATYEQYF. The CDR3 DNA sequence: TGCAGTGCTAGAGATGTAATTTCCGCTACCTACGAGCAGTACTTC.